Given below is one T cell receptor (beta chain) in context. Its antigen is unknown. TCRdb keeps only in-frame clones here, not all; method: immunoSEQ multiplex PCR. The sample lists approximately 180,000 clones, 70% to 90% occurring once. The entry originates in a study of T cell responses to AZD1222 COVID-19 vaccine. Study observations and caveats: Spike-specific TCR breadth and depth grew following two AZD1222 doses. Sampling captured repertoires only after the peak T cell response. Just 6 or 7 people given AZD1222 tested seropositive at baseline.

This material consisted of peripheral blood, taken 28 days after the second dose of the MenACWY control vaccine. This clonotype originated in an adult who received the MenACWY meningococcal vaccine as a control.

CDR3 region: CAIGHNEQFF. For the CDR3, the DNA is TGTGCCATCGGTCACAATGAGCAGTTCTTC. The V call is TRBV10-3, the J call TRBJ2-1; D call uncertain. Trimming pared 8 bases from V and 5 bases from J, leaving 4 bases between. The V gene's germline CDR1 is ENHRY and CDR2 SYGVKD. The CDR3 is 10 residues long.